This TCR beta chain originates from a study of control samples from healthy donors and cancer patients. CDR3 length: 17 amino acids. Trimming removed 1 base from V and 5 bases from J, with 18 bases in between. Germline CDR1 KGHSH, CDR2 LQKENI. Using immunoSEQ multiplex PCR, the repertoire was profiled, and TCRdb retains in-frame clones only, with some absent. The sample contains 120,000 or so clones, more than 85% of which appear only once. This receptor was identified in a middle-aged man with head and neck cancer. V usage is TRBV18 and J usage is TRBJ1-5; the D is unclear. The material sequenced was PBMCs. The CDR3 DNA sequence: TGTGCCAGCTCACCACGCACATCAGTTCTTGGGGATCAGCCCCAGCATTTT. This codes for CASSPRTSVLGDQPQHF.